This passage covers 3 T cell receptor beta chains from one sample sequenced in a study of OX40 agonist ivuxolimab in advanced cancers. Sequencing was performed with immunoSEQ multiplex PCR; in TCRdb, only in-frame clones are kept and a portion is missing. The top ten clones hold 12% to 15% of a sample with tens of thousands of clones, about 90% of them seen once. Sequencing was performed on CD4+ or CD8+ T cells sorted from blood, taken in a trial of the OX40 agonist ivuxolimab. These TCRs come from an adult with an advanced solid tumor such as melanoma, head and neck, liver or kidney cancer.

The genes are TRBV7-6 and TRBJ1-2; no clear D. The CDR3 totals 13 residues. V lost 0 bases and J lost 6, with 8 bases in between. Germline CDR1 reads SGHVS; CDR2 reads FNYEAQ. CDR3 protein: CASSLAGGDGYTF. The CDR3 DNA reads TGTGCCAGCAGCTTAGCCGGAGGAGATGGCTACACCTTC.

DNA of the CDR3: TGTGCCAGCCTTAGATCGAACACCGGGGAGCTGTTTTTT. This codes for CASLRSNTGELFF. This chain uses TRBV28 with TRBJ2-2; D is unclear. Looked up from germline, CDR1 is MDHEN and CDR2 is SYDVKM. The CDR3 loop spans 13 amino acids. With 8 bases removed from V and 0 bases from J, the gap between germline ends came to 7 bases.

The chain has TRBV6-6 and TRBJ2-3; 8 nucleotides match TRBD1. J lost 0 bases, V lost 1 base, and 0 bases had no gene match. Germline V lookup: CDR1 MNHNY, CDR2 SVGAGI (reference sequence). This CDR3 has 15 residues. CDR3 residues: CASSYWDRSTDTQYF. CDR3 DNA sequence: TGTGCCAGCAGTTACTGGGACAGGAGCACAGATACGCAGTATTTT.